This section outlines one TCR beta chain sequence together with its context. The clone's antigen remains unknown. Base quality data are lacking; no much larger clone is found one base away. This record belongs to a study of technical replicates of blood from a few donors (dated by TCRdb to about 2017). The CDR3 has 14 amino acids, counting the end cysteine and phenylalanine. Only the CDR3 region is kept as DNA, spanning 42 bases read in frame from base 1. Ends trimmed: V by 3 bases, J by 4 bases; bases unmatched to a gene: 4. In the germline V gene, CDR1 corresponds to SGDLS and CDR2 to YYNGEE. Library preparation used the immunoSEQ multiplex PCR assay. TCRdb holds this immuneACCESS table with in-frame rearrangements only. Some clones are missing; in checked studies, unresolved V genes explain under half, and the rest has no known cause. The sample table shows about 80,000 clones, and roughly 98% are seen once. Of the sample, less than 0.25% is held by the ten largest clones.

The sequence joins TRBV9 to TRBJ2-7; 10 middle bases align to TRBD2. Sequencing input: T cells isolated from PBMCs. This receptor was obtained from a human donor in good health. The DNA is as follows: TGTGCCAGCAGCGCTAGCGGGAGAGCTTACGAGCAGTACTTC. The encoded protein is CASSASGRAYEQYF.